The present TCR beta chain was sequenced within a study of T cells in Graves' hyperthyroidism and ophthalmopathy. Trimming pared 1 base from V and 9 bases from J, leaving 19 bases between. Germline loops: CDR1 MNHEY, CDR2 SVGAGI. This CDR3 region has 17 residues. It was uncontrolled infection, other autoimmune disease, pregnancy or lactation that excluded patients. Findings of the study overall: Ophthalmopathy, which appeared later, was predicted by the model a median approximately 6 months before onset. A model of 13 V-J features distinguished ophthalmopathy from stable hyperthyroidism. In the blood, most expanded thyroid clonotypes above 0.001 appeared as well.

The source material, RNA transcripts, was used to amplify TCR beta CDR3 regions. During a first-round RT-PCR of the TCR CDR3, the HTBI primer set was used. From the multiplex PCR reads, TCRdb called clonotypes with MiXCR, one entry per CDR3 protein. The sample includes over 650,000 distinct CDR3 sequences, 40% to 55% of them seen just once. The sample holds a few counts of this clonotype. The antigen is not known. Sequenced input: peripheral blood or thyroid tissue (not recorded which). The chain uses TRBV6-5 and TRBJ1-6; D is possibly TRBD1 (6 bases). The sequence derives from an adult man with Graves' disease, either hyperthyroidism or ophthalmopathy (not recorded which). Here the CDR3 reads CASSYFSSGTPSSPLHF. In DNA, the CDR3 is TGTGCCAGCAGTTACTTCTCATCCGGGACACCAAGTTCACCCCTCCACTTT.